This entry lists 13 T cell receptor beta chains sequenced from one sample in a study of blood T cell repertoires in COVID-19. Profiling relied on immunoSEQ multiplex PCR, and the TCRdb table lists in-frame clones only, not all of them. The top ten hold roughly 12% of the sample, which has some 290,000 clones, 86% seen once. Sequences were obtained from peripheral blood. These receptors came from a woman aged 25 to 39 with COVID-19, enrolled during active disease.

The V gene is TRBV7-9, the J gene TRBJ2-7; a weak D match, TRBD1 (6 bases). This CDR3 has 14 amino acids. V lost 2 bases to trimming and J lost 2 bases, with 10 bases between them. Germline V lookup: CDR1 SEHNR, CDR2 FQNEAQ (reference sequence). This chain's CDR3 is CASSLKDSAYEQYF. The CDR3 DNA is TGTGCCAGCAGCTTAAAGGACAGCGCCTACGAGCAGTACTTC.

This clone was observed a single time. The genes are TRBV7-7 and TRBJ2-2, with a tentative D call TRBD2 (6 bases). Trimming left V 5 bases short and J 6 bases short, with 16 bases between. The CDR3 totals 15 residues. The germline V gene has CDR1 SSHAT and CDR2 FNYEAQ (reference sequence). The CDR3 DNA sequence: TGTGCCAGCAGCCCGCTCTGGCGGGGAGCCGGGGAGCTGTTTTTT. Its protein is CASSPLWRGAGELFF.

This chain links TRBV3-1 (or the pseudogene TRBV3-2) with TRBJ1-2; perhaps TRBD1 as D (6 bases). The CDR3 has 16 amino acids. V was pared by 0 bases and J by 6 bases, with 17 bases between. Per the germline V gene, CDR1 is LGHDT and CDR2 is YNNKEL (reference sequence). The CDR3 protein is CASSQDHGQSRNGYTF. The CDR3 DNA follows: TGTGCCAGCAGCCAAGATCACGGACAGAGCAGGAATGGCTACACCTTC.

This chain uses TRBV10-1 with TRBJ2-7; D ambiguous. Trimming took 3 bases from V and 3 from J, leaving 6 bases between them. CDR1 and CDR2 from the germline V gene are WNHNN and SYGVQD (reference sequence). The CDR3 extends over 12 amino acids. CDR3 in DNA: TGCGCCAGCAGTGACCACAACTACGAGCAGTACTTC. This sequence encodes CASSDHNYEQYF.

V is TRBV6-5 and J is TRBJ2-1; D is possibly TRBD2 (7 bases). Germline CDR1 MNHEY, CDR2 SVGAGI. The CDR3 length is 15 residues. V was pared by 2 bases and J by 7 bases, with 15 bases between. CDR3 residues: CASSYGGGARNEQFF. The CDR3 DNA reads as TGTGCCAGCAGTTACGGAGGGGGGGCGCGGAATGAGCAGTTCTTC.

V is TRBV2 and J is TRBJ1-1; D is undetermined. The CDR3 is 12 residues long. Looked up from germline, CDR1 is SNHLY and CDR2 is FYNNEI. Trimming took off 2 bases at V and 6 bases at J, with 7 bases between the two ends. CDR3 residues: CASSETWSEAFF. The CDR3 DNA is TGTGCCAGCAGTGAAACTTGGTCTGAAGCTTTCTTT.

This clone was seen a single time. The V and J genes are TRBV28 and TRBJ2-7; the match to TRBD1 covers 8 bases. CDR3 length: 17 residues. The germline V gene encodes CDR1 MDHEN and CDR2 SYDVKM. V lost 6 bases, J lost 2 bases, and 15 bases stayed unmatched. The CDR3 DNA sequence: TGTGCCAGCAGCCCACCCCAATCGACAGGGGCCACCTACGAGCAGTACTTC. It is translated as CASSPPQSTGATYEQYF.

The V gene is TRBV13, the J gene TRBJ1-2, with 7 positions matching TRBD1. The CDR3 has 16 amino acids. Germline V CDR1 and CDR2: PRHDT, FYEKMQ (reference sequence). V trimming: 6 bases; J trimming: 3 bases; junction bases outside the gene matches: 13. The CDR3 is CASRGPKGQGDYGYTF. The CDR3 bases are TGTGCCAGCAGGGGACCAAAGGGGCAGGGGGACTATGGCTACACCTTC.

This sequence joins TRBV3-1 (or the pseudogene TRBV3-2) and TRBJ2-3; a possible D gene is TRBD2 (5 bases). The CDR3 length is 15 residues. CDR1 and CDR2 (germline): LGHDT, YNNKEL (reference sequence). V was pared by 3 bases and J by 6 bases, with 16 bases between. The CDR3 nucleotides read TGTGCCAGCAGCCAGGAGGCTAGTTTGACGGATACGCAGTATTTT. It specifies CASSQEASLTDTQYF.

The chain carries TRBV13 and TRBJ1-1, with a possible D match to TRBD1 (5 bases). The ends were cut back, 0 bases at V and 5 bases at J, with 13 bases in the middle. The length of the CDR3 is 15 residues. Germline V gene sequence: CDR1 PRHDT, CDR2 FYEKMQ (reference sequence). CDR3 sequence (DNA): TGTGCCAGCAGCTTAGGGATGAGGGGAGGGACTGAAGCTTTCTTT. Protein sequence: CASSLGMRGGTEAFF.

Only one count was recorded for this clone. The rearrangement links TRBV19 to TRBJ1-4; D remains unclear. Per germline, CDR1 LNHDA and CDR2 SQIVND (reference sequence). Trimming cost V 5 bases and J 9 bases, with 10 bases left between them. This CDR3 has 12 amino acids. The CDR3, as DNA: TGTGCCAGTAGTCTCCTAGACCAAAAACTGTTTTTT. Protein: CASSLLDQKLFF.

In DNA form, the CDR3 reads TGTGCCAGCAGCCTGGGACAGGGGTTAGTCAATGAGCAGTTCTTC. It translates to CASSLGQGLVNEQFF. The chain employs TRBV27 and TRBJ2-1, with TRBD1 matching over 10 bases. This CDR3 contains 15 residues. Germline CDR1 MNHEY, CDR2 SMNVEV (reference sequence). V trimming: 6 bases; J trimming: 6 bases; junction bases outside the gene matches: 8.

The chain couples TRBV11-2 to TRBJ1-6, with D unresolved. Trimming removed 4 bases from V and 10 bases from J, with 14 bases in between. The germline CDR1 and CDR2 sequences are SGHAT and FQNNGV. CDR3 length: 14 residues. The CDR3 loop is CASSSGVGISPLHF. As DNA, the CDR3 is TGTGCCAGCAGCTCGGGCGTCGGGATATCACCCCTCCACTTT.